The clone carrying this T cell receptor (beta chain) has a single count. The data originate from a study of blood T cell repertoires in COVID-19. Study at large: The origin of the acute and convalescent COVID-19 samples was the United States, Italy and Spain.

The CDR3 extends over 11 amino acids. The V gene's germline CDR1 is SQVTM and CDR2 ANQGSEA. Between the trimmed V and J ends, which lost 7 bases and 7 bases, there was a span of 13 bases. Original data processing: Amplification from reference gene primers served as the basis for estimated nucleated cell counts. Profiled with immunoSEQ multiplex PCR; TCRdb holds only in-frame clones, not every one. V and J calls and clone size follow that table, whereas D and trimming were derived from the DNA. The sample includes about 160,000 clones, about 74% of them seen just once. The V gene is TRBV29-1, the J gene TRBJ1-1, with D unclear. The source of this sequence is a man aged 55-75 years with acute or convalescent COVID-19. The sequencing sample was made of peripheral blood. CDR3 loop: CSAYFTGEAFF. The CDR3 nucleotides are TGCAGCGCTTATTTCACGGGTGAAGCTTTCTTT.